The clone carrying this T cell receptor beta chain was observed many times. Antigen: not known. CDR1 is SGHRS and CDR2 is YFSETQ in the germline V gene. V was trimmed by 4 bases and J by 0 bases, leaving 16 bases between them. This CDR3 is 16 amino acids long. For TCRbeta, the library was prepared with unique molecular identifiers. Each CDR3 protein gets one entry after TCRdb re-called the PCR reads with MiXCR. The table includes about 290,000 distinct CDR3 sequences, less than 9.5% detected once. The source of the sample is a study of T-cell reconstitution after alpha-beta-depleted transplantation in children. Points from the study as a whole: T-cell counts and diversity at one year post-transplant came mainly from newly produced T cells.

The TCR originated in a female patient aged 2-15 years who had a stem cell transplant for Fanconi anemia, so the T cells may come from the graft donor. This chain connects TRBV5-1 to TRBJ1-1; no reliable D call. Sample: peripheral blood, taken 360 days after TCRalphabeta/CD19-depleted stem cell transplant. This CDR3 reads CASSKSAGSLNTEAFF. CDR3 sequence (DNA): TGCGCCAGCAGCAAATCAGCGGGATCCTTGAACACTGAAGCTTTCTTT.